This section outlines one TCR beta chain sequence together with its context. The clone's antigen remains unknown. Base qualities are not recorded, but no much larger clone differs from it by a single base. This entry belongs to a study of blood T cell repertoires in COVID-19 (dated by TCRdb to between 2020 and 2021). Background on the whole study: Samples covering the acute and convalescent phases of COVID-19 were provided by collaborators in the United States, Italy and Spain. The prospective study material was composed of cDNA or gDNA derived from T cells, B-cell-depleted T cells, or PBMCs. The dataset comprised deeply sampled blood TCRbeta repertoires from subjects exposed to, actively infected with, or recovered from COVID-19. The repertoires were released in a freely available public database intended as a resource for research on the immune response to SARS-CoV-2. The samples were drawn from the first 160 participants of the ongoing ImmuneRACE study and from roughly 1,300 subjects provided by 6 global collaborators. Sample metadata almost always included a de-identified subject ID, COVID-19 status, age in years and sex. Where available, HLA class I and class II types were taken from metadata supplied by the sample provider and were not determined by assay-based typing.

TCRbeta CDR3 regions were amplified from genomic DNA using the immunoSEQ Assay, a bias-controlled multiplex PCR. The paper's processing steps were these. The number of nucleated cells in each sample was estimated by amplification of reference gene primers within the assay. To quantify the absolute abundance of each unique TCRbeta CDR3 rearrangement, sequence reads were collapsed and filtered. Productive Simpson clonality was computed per sample as the square root of Simpson's diversity index over productive rearrangements. The table comes from immuneACCESS by way of TCRdb, which keeps in-frame sequences with V and J called. Part of the clones is missing from these tables; in studies checked, under half for an unresolved V gene and the rest for unknown reasons. Clone size and V and J calls were adopted from that table, with D and trimming inferred from the DNA. The sample has 280,000 or so clones on record, roughly 88% of them singletons. Of the sample, 9% to 9.5% is held by the ten largest clones.

Each collaborating institution followed its own protocols to collect whole blood in K2EDTA tubes. For TCRbeta analysis, collaborator samples were shipped as frozen whole blood, as isolated PBMCs, or as DNA extracted from either sample type. V drops 1 base and J drops 0 bases, leaving 13 bases in between. The CDR3 has 16 amino acids, counting the end cysteine and phenylalanine. The entry retains the CDR3 DNA only, 48 bases that are in frame from base 1. Sequences MNHNS (CDR1) and SASEGT (CDR2) are obtained from the germline V gene. The full study reports these points: How much clinical and demographic metadata was included differed by source and by participant, and the metadata was provided uncurated.

This receptor was identified in a man in his late teens or twenties with active or convalescent COVID-19. Material for sequencing was peripheral blood. This receptor chain uses TRBV6-1 and TRBJ2-7, with the D gene call left open. CDR3 sequence: CASSEGQFPSSYEQYF. At the DNA level, the sequence is TGTGCCAGCAGTGAAGGGCAGTTTCCTAGCTCCTACGAGCAGTACTTC.